This TCR beta chain was profiled in a study of STAT3 mutations in large granular lymphocyte leukemia. Each sample's TCRbeta library yielded on average around 42,000 productive templates. Profiling relied on immunoSEQ multiplex PCR, and the TCRdb table lists in-frame clones only, not all of them. The sample lists 15,000 or so clones, approximately 91% occurring once. Study-wide results and caveats: Every T-LGLL patient had at least one immunodominant TCRbeta clonotype. A small but highly pathogenic clone may have been missed. Variable sampling intervals and differing treatment regimens complicated linking therapy response to TCR clonal burden changes.

Germline V CDR1 and CDR2: SGHRS, YFSETQ. The junction had 5 bases not matched to a gene; V was cut back by 3 bases and J by 0 bases. The CDR3 loop spans 16 amino acids. Concerning this clone itself: Antigen: not known.

The receptor was isolated from a woman between 45 and 60 years old with T-cell large granular lymphocyte leukemia. Some clones in this sample may be carry-over from other donors' samples. The specimen sequenced was peripheral blood mononuclear cells. The chain couples TRBV5-1 to TRBJ2-1, with TRBD2 identical over 8 bases. CDR3 nucleotides: TGCGCCAGCAGCTCGGGGGGGCAGAGCTCCTACAATGAGCAGTTCTTC. This gives the protein CASSSGGQSSYNEQFF.